These T cell receptor beta chains were read from a single sample in a study of cytomegalovirus exposure and HLA in healthy donors. Here immunoSEQ multiplex PCR was the method, and the copy in TCRdb shows in-frame clones only, minus some. Found here are 95,000 to 150,000 clones; the top ten clones hold roughly 1%. The sample was PBMCs. The receptors derive from a young man in good health and CMV-seronegative. CDR3s include the opening cysteine and the closing phenylalanine or tryptophan. The order of the fields is D gene, J gene, V gene, CDR3 protein, CDR3 DNA. D genes are given only for firm matches.

d_gene: TRBD1; j_gene: TRBJ2-7; v_gene: TRBV9; CDR3aa: CASSVGTGTPYEQYF; CDR3nt: TGTGCCAGCAGCGTCGGGACAGGGACCCCCTACGAGCAGTACTTC
d_gene: TRBD2; j_gene: TRBJ2-5; v_gene: TRBV7-9; CDR3aa: CASSPRLAGDQETQYF; CDR3nt: TGTGCCAGCAGCCCCCGACTAGCGGGAGATCAAGAGACCCAGTACTTC
d_gene: .; j_gene: TRBJ1-4; v_gene: TRBV7-7; CDR3aa: CASLRGSGVLF; CDR3nt: TGTGCTTCATTGAGGGGGTCCGGCGTGCTTTTT
d_gene: TRBD1; j_gene: TRBJ1-6; v_gene: TRBV9; CDR3aa: CASSVGTEIPNSPLHF; CDR3nt: TGTGCCAGCAGCGTCGGGACAGAGATACCTAATTCACCCCTCCACTTT
d_gene: .; j_gene: TRBJ1-1; v_gene: TRBV18; CDR3aa: CASSPLGPYEAFF; CDR3nt: TGTGCCAGCTCACCACTCGGTCCGTATGAAGCTTTCTTT
d_gene: .; j_gene: TRBJ1-6; v_gene: TRBV30; CDR3aa: CACPPFGSSYNSPLHF; CDR3nt: TGTGCCTGCCCTCCTTTTGGGAGCTCCTATAATTCACCCCTCCACTTT
d_gene: TRBD2; j_gene: TRBJ2-5; v_gene: TRBV28; CDR3aa: CASSYGGAEETQYF; CDR3nt: TGTGCCAGCAGTTACGGGGGGGCAGAAGAGACCCAGTACTTC
d_gene: .; j_gene: TRBJ1-5; v_gene: TRBV19; CDR3aa: CASSRGRGNQPQHF; CDR3nt: TGTGCCAGTAGTAGGGGGAGGGGCAATCAGCCCCAGCATTTT
d_gene: .; j_gene: TRBJ1-1; v_gene: TRBV30; CDR3aa: CAWRRDMNTEAFF; CDR3nt: TGTGCCTGGAGGCGAGATATGAACACTGAAGCTTTCTTT
d_gene: TRBD1; j_gene: TRBJ1-4; v_gene: TRBV5-1; CDR3aa: CASSLGDSTNEKLFF; CDR3nt: TGCGCCAGCAGCTTGGGGGACAGTACTAATGAAAAACTGTTTTTT
d_gene: .; j_gene: TRBJ1-5; v_gene: TRBV28; CDR3aa: CASSKTVNSNQPQHF; CDR3nt: TGTGCCAGCAGTAAGACAGTCAATAGCAATCAGCCCCAGCATTTT
d_gene: .; j_gene: TRBJ1-2; v_gene: TRBV7-8; CDR3aa: CASSPMEGSYGYTF; CDR3nt: TGTGCCAGCAGCCCAATGGAGGGGAGCTATGGCTACACCTTC
d_gene: .; j_gene: TRBJ2-3; v_gene: TRBV29-1; CDR3aa: CSVERGFTDTQYF; CDR3nt: TGCAGCGTTGAGCGGGGATTCACAGATACGCAGTATTTT
d_gene: .; j_gene: TRBJ2-1; v_gene: TRBV29-1; CDR3aa: CSVEDLPPGVSSYNEQFF; CDR3nt: TGCAGCGTTGAAGATCTTCCCCCGGGTGTCAGCTCCTACAATGAGCAGTTCTTC
d_gene: .; j_gene: TRBJ2-1; v_gene: TRBV20-1; CDR3aa: CSALTRNEQFF; CDR3nt: TGCAGTGCCCTCACGCGGAATGAGCAGTTCTTC
d_gene: .; j_gene: TRBJ2-5; v_gene: TRBV5-1; CDR3aa: CASSLGSSYQETQYF; CDR3nt: TGCGCCAGCAGCCTCGGGTCTTCGTACCAAGAGACCCAGTACTTC
d_gene: TRBD2; j_gene: TRBJ2-3; v_gene: TRBV7-8; CDR3aa: CASSLGGGGGDTQYF; CDR3nt: TGTGCCAGCAGCTTAGGTGGCGGGGGGGGCGATACGCAGTATTTT
d_gene: .; j_gene: TRBJ2-7; v_gene: TRBV30; CDR3aa: CAWSVVRSRSYEQYF; CDR3nt: TGTGCCTGGAGTGTAGTCCGGTCCCGGTCCTACGAGCAGTACTTC
d_gene: .; j_gene: TRBJ1-1; v_gene: TRBV27; CDR3aa: CASSGSFVGGGTEAFF; CDR3nt: TGTGCCAGCAGTGGCTCGTTCGTCGGGGGAGGCACTGAAGCTTTCTTT
d_gene: TRBD1; j_gene: TRBJ1-5; v_gene: TRBV19; CDR3aa: CASTSGTGNQPQHF; CDR3nt: TGTGCCAGTACCTCCGGGACAGGGAATCAGCCCCAGCATTTT
d_gene: .; j_gene: TRBJ1-5; v_gene: TRBV29-1; CDR3aa: CSVSGGASNQPQHF; CDR3nt: TGCAGCGTCTCCGGGGGGGCGAGCAATCAGCCCCAGCATTTT
d_gene: TRBD1; j_gene: TRBJ1-5; v_gene: TRBV6-5; CDR3aa: CASRRTGANNQPQHF; CDR3nt: TGTGCCAGCAGGAGAACAGGGGCTAACAATCAGCCCCAGCATTTT
d_gene: TRBD1; j_gene: TRBJ2-7; v_gene: TRBV30; CDR3aa: CAWRTGVNYEQYF; CDR3nt: TGTGCCTGGAGGACAGGGGTCAACTACGAGCAGTACTTC
d_gene: .; j_gene: TRBJ2-3; v_gene: TRBV6-4; CDR3aa: CASSDSGYTDTQYF; CDR3nt: TGTGCCAGCAGTGACTCGGGCTACACAGATACGCAGTATTTT
d_gene: .; j_gene: TRBJ1-2; v_gene: TRBV5-4; CDR3aa: CASSLEPGAVYGYTF; CDR3nt: TGTGCCAGCAGCTTGGAGCCAGGGGCCGTCTATGGCTACACCTTC
d_gene: TRBD1; j_gene: TRBJ2-5; v_gene: TRBV25-1; CDR3aa: CASSAQGALETQYF; CDR3nt: TGTGCCAGCAGTGCCCAGGGGGCTTTGGAGACCCAGTACTTC
d_gene: .; j_gene: TRBJ1-2; v_gene: TRBV28; CDR3aa: CASSSGIYGYTF; CDR3nt: TGTGCCAGCAGTTCAGGGATCTATGGCTACACCTTC
d_gene: .; j_gene: TRBJ1-4; v_gene: TRBV5-1; CDR3aa: CASSPSKLFF; CDR3nt: TGCGCCAGCAGCCCGTCGAAACTGTTTTTT
d_gene: .; j_gene: TRBJ1-1; v_gene: TRBV5-1; CDR3aa: CASSPSTPGVNTEAFF; CDR3nt: TGCGCCAGCAGCCCATCCACCCCCGGGGTGAACACTGAAGCTTTCTTT
d_gene: TRBD1; j_gene: TRBJ1-1; v_gene: TRBV4-1; CDR3aa: CASSQPGGQLVVFEAFF; CDR3nt: TGCGCCAGCAGCCAACCCGGGGGACAGCTAGTTGTCTTTGAAGCTTTCTTT
d_gene: .; j_gene: TRBJ1-2; v_gene: TRBV19; CDR3aa: CASSIEEGYGYTF; CDR3nt: TGTGCCAGTAGTATAGAAGAGGGCTATGGCTACACCTTC
d_gene: .; j_gene: TRBJ1-1; v_gene: TRBV6-5; CDR3aa: CASSYRVNTEAFF; CDR3nt: TGTGCCAGCAGTTATCGTGTGAACACTGAAGCTTTCTTT
d_gene: .; j_gene: TRBJ1-5; v_gene: TRBV7-9; CDR3aa: CASSSPSSPAQHF; CDR3nt: TGTGCCAGCAGCTCCCCGAGCTCGCCGGCCCAGCATTTT
d_gene: TRBD1; j_gene: TRBJ2-3; v_gene: TRBV5-1; CDR3aa: CASSLGQGAADTQYF; CDR3nt: TGCGCCAGCAGCTTGGGCCAGGGGGCGGCAGATACGCAGTATTTT
d_gene: .; j_gene: TRBJ2-3; v_gene: TRBV6-5; CDR3aa: CASGGVSTDTQYF; CDR3nt: TGTGCCAGTGGAGGGGTAAGCACAGATACGCAGTATTTT
d_gene: .; j_gene: TRBJ2-4; v_gene: TRBV6-1; CDR3aa: CASSADNDKNIQYF; CDR3nt: TGTGCCAGCAGTGCGGACAACGACAAAAACATTCAGTACTTC
d_gene: .; j_gene: TRBJ2-3; v_gene: TRBV6-1; CDR3aa: CASLMAGTDTQYF; CDR3nt: TGTGCCAGCCTGATGGCGGGAACAGATACGCAGTATTTT
d_gene: .; j_gene: TRBJ2-2; v_gene: TRBV7-9; CDR3aa: CASIPPTGAGELFF; CDR3nt: TGTGCCAGCATCCCGCCCACGGGGGCCGGGGAGCTGTTTTTT
d_gene: TRBD1; j_gene: TRBJ1-1; v_gene: TRBV14; CDR3aa: CASSQYRGGTEAFF; CDR3nt: TGTGCCAGCAGCCAATACAGGGGTGGCACTGAAGCTTTCTTT
d_gene: .; j_gene: TRBJ2-5; v_gene: TRBV15; CDR3aa: CATSRGTEQETQYF; CDR3nt: TGTGCCACCAGCAGAGGGACAGAGCAAGAGACCCAGTACTTC
d_gene: TRBD1; j_gene: TRBJ1-1; v_gene: TRBV5-4; CDR3aa: CASSRDSFTNTEAFF; CDR3nt: TGTGCCAGCAGCCGGGACAGTTTTACTAACACTGAAGCTTTCTTT
d_gene: TRBD1; j_gene: TRBJ2-4; v_gene: TRBV7-9; CDR3aa: CASSSSRTGGNIQYF; CDR3nt: TGTGCCAGCAGCTCTTCGAGGACAGGGGGAAACATTCAGTACTTC
d_gene: .; j_gene: TRBJ2-7; v_gene: TRBV19; CDR3aa: CASTSRDSYEQYF; CDR3nt: TGTGCCAGTACCTCCCGGGATTCCTACGAGCAGTACTTC
d_gene: .; j_gene: TRBJ1-1; v_gene: TRBV19; CDR3aa: CASSLKRNTEAFF; CDR3nt: TGTGCCAGTAGCCTTAAGAGGAACACTGAAGCTTTCTTT
d_gene: TRBD1; j_gene: TRBJ1-1; v_gene: TRBV18; CDR3aa: CASSPISDRDTEAFF; CDR3nt: TGTGCCAGCTCGCCAATAAGCGACAGGGACACTGAAGCTTTCTTT
d_gene: .; j_gene: TRBJ2-1; v_gene: TRBV19; CDR3aa: CASSVPRVYNEQFF; CDR3nt: TGTGCCAGTAGTGTTCCCCGGGTCTACAATGAGCAGTTCTTC
d_gene: TRBD1; j_gene: TRBJ2-7; v_gene: TRBV5-6; CDR3aa: CASSRAGTASYEQYF; CDR3nt: TGTGCCAGCAGCCGGGCCGGGACAGCGAGCTACGAGCAGTACTTC
d_gene: TRBD2; j_gene: TRBJ2-2; v_gene: TRBV9; CDR3aa: CASSVVSGGVTGELFF; CDR3nt: TGTGCCAGCAGCGTAGTTAGCGGGGGTGTTACCGGGGAGCTGTTTTTT
d_gene: TRBD1; j_gene: TRBJ1-5; v_gene: TRBV15; CDR3aa: CATSRQRQGRQPQHF; CDR3nt: TGTGCCACCAGCAGACAAAGACAGGGTCGTCAGCCCCAGCATTTT